Below, 10 T cell receptor beta chains from the same sample are listed, as sequenced in a study of response to subunit inactivated influenza vaccine. TCRdb reanalysed the RT-PCR reads using MiXCR and keeps one entry per CDR3 protein. The sample shows more than 600,000 distinct CDR3 sequences, about 18% of them seen only once. The input for sequencing was PBMCs from blood, taken about 5 days after vaccination. These receptor sequences come from a man aged 45-60 years who received an inactivated influenza vaccine.

The rearrangement joins TRBV27 to TRBJ2-6; the D gene is possibly TRBD2 (5 bases). The germline gives CDR1 MNHEY, CDR2 SMNVEV (reference sequence). The CDR3 covers 16 residues. Trimming took 1 base from V and 2 from J, leaving 9 bases between them. Here the CDR3 DNA reads TGTGCCAGCAGTTTATATAGTAGCGCTGGGGCCAACGTCCTGACTTTC. This translates into CASSLYSSAGANVLTF.

V usage is TRBV6-2 or TRBV6-3 and J usage is TRBJ1-5; perhaps TRBD1 as D (5 bases). The CDR3 is made up of 15 amino acids. Germline CDR1 reads MNHEY; CDR2 reads SVGEGT. The germline V and J ends were trimmed by 2 bases and 7 bases, with 15 bases remaining between them. This chain's CDR3 is CASSYVGGAGQPQHF. The CDR3 coding sequence is TGTGCCAGCAGTTACGTCGGAGGGGCCGGGCAGCCCCAGCATTTT.

This chain joins TRBV4-3 and TRBJ1-2; D perhaps matches TRBD1 (5 bases). V shed 1 base and J shed 4 bases, with 13 bases lying between them. The length of the CDR3 is 15 residues. Germline V gives CDR1 LGHNA, CDR2 YSLEER. CDR3 DNA sequence: TGCGCCAGCAGCCAAGGGCCGGGGCGTGTCTATGGCTACACCTTC. Its translation is CASSQGPGRVYGYTF.

This clonotype came up many times. The rearrangement uses TRBV25-1 and TRBJ1-1, with D perhaps TRBD1 (6 bases). This CDR3 is 13 amino acids long. In germline, CDR1 is MGHDK, CDR2 SYGVNS. V was clipped by 4 bases and J by 7 bases, with 13 bases between them. The CDR3 here is CASSAHRAVEAFF. In nucleotides, the CDR3 is TGTGCCAGCAGTGCCCACAGGGCCGTTGAAGCTTTCTTT. Complete variable domain (other parts from reference TRBV25-1 and TRBJ1-1): EADIYQTPRYLVIGTGKKITLECSQTMGHDKMYWYQQDPGMELHLIHYSYGVNSTEKGDLSSESTVSRIRTEHFPLTLESARPSHTSQYLCASSAHRAVEAFFGQGTRLTVV.

This rearrangement joins TRBV5-1 to TRBJ2-5; 9 bases agree with TRBD1. The germline V gene encodes CDR1 SGHRS and CDR2 YFSETQ. This CDR3 is built from 16 residues. V shed 2 bases, J shed 3 bases, and the junction held 8 bases outside the gene matches. The CDR3 DNA follows: TGCGCCAGCAGCTTTTCTGCCGGGACAGGGAAAGAGACCCAGTACTTC. The encoded protein is CASSFSAGTGKETQYF.

Only a few counts were recorded for this clonotype. V and J are TRBV28 and TRBJ1-4, with 7 bases identical to TRBD1. The ends lost 9 bases at V and 0 bases at J; junction bases unmatched: 10. CDR1 MDHEN and CDR2 SYDVKM come from the germline V gene. The CDR3 is made up of 16 amino acids. The CDR3 sequence: CASRTGGVATNEKLFF. The CDR3 coding sequence is TGTGCCAGTCGGACAGGCGGAGTTGCAACTAATGAAAAACTGTTTTTT.

The chain carries TRBV5-1 and TRBJ1-1, with unresolved D. This CDR3 is 16 amino acids long. With 4 bases removed from V and 4 bases from J, the gap between germline ends came to 20 bases. The germline V gene has CDR1 SGHRS and CDR2 YFSETQ. CDR3 amino acids: CASSPKSGSVTTEAFF. The CDR3 DNA reads as TGCGCCAGCAGCCCCAAGTCGGGGTCGGTTACCACTGAAGCTTTCTTT.

This clonotype has only a few counts. The gene calls are TRBV12-3 or TRBV12-4 and TRBJ1-1; TRBD1 might be the D (5 bases). V gave up 6 bases and J gave up 0 bases, with 14 bases separating them. CDR3 length equals 15 residues. CDR3 sequence reads: CASRPTGRMNTEAFF. The CDR3, as DNA: TGTGCCAGCAGACCGACGGGACGGATGAACACTGAAGCTTTCTTT.

V is TRBV5-5 and J is TRBJ2-7; TRBD1 aligns across 7 bases. The CDR3 is made up of 15 amino acids. J lost 5 bases, V lost 4 bases, and 12 bases had no gene match. CDR1 is SGHKS and CDR2 is YYEKEE in the germline V gene (reference sequence). The CDR3 nucleotides read TGTGCCAGCAGCGGGGCCTCGGACAGGAGGAACGAGCAGTACTTC. Translated, it gives CASSGASDRRNEQYF.

The CDR3 DNA follows: TGCGCCAGCAGTGAGGCGGGGACAGGGAGTTACGAGCAGTACTTC. This gives the protein CASSEAGTGSYEQYF. This chain uses TRBV10-2 with TRBJ2-7, with TRBD1 identical over 9 bases. The V and J ends lost 2 bases and 4 bases, in that order; junction bases with no gene match: 6. The germline gives CDR1 WSHSY, CDR2 SAAADI. CDR3 length: 15 residues.